This T cell receptor (beta chain) was sequenced for a study of OX40 agonist ivuxolimab in advanced cancers. Study as a whole: Patients with prior anti-PD-1, anti-PD-L1 or anti-CTLA-4 therapy were eligible; about 41% had some. Study-wide results and caveats: Patients with a partial response at 0.1-3.0 mg/kg had among the lowest clonal expansion. At 0.1 to 3.0 mg/kg, clonal expansion of CD4+ and CD8+ blood T cells had occurred by week 6.

Losses at the gene ends were 5 bases for V and 4 bases for J; bases not matched to a gene: 11. The CDR3 runs to 16 residues. Germline CDR1 SGHTA, CDR2 FQGNSA. Sequenced by immunoSEQ multiplex PCR; TCRdb stores in-frame clones only, minus some. The sample has about 61,000 clones; around 83% are singletons. On this clone: The antigen is unknown.

The rearrangement uses TRBV7-2 and TRBJ1-1; 9 nucleotides agree with TRBD1. The clonotype originates from an adult with an advanced solid tumor such as melanoma, head and neck, liver or kidney cancer. The input for sequencing was CD4+ or CD8+ T cells sorted from blood, taken in a trial of the OX40 agonist ivuxolimab. In DNA, the CDR3 is TGTGCCAGCAGCCTACGCGCCGGGACAGGGAGCACTGAAGCTTTCTTT. Its translation is CASSLRAGTGSTEAFF.